Listed here are 16 T cell receptor beta chains from one sample, sequenced in a study of cytomegalovirus exposure and HLA in healthy donors. Amplification used 60 Vbeta primers and 13 Jbeta primers. Data came from immunoSEQ multiplex PCR; TCRdb stores just in-frame clones and leaves some out. Among about 150,000 clones listed, around 80% were seen once. Material: PBMCs. The receptors originated from a man between 18 and 35 years old in good health and CMV-seronegative.

This chain connects TRBV19 to TRBJ2-1; 12 nucleotides line up with TRBD2. V dropped 1 base and J dropped 8; count of bases not matched to a gene: 6. CDR1 and CDR2 (germline): LNHDA, SQIVND (reference sequence). The CDR3 is 16 residues long. The CDR3 DNA is TGTGCCAGTAGTATAGCCTGGACTAGCGGGAAGGATGAGCAGTTCTTC. Amino acids: CASSIAWTSGKDEQFF.

The chain has TRBV19 and TRBJ2-3; 8 bases match TRBD2. Trimming took 11 bases from V and 2 from J; bases not matched to a gene: 18. There are 17 residues in the CDR3. Per germline, CDR1 LNHDA and CDR2 SQIVND (reference sequence). The CDR3 reads CARFGGHASGYTDTQYF. Here the CDR3 DNA reads TGTGCCCGTTTTGGGGGTCACGCTAGCGGGTACACAGATACGCAGTATTTT.

The V gene is TRBV6-5, the J gene TRBJ2-2; the D is unclear. Germline loops: CDR1 MNHEY, CDR2 SVGAGI. Deletions cut 5 bases from V and 1 base from J, with 11 bases between. The CDR3 loop spans 15 amino acids. This chain's CDR3 is CASSPPPWNTGELFF. Here the CDR3 DNA reads TGTGCCAGCAGTCCCCCTCCCTGGAACACCGGGGAGCTGTTTTTT.

This clone has only one observation. The gene calls are TRBV7-7 and TRBJ2-3; D is possibly TRBD2 (5 bases). Trimming took 1 base from V and 2 from J, leaving 10 bases between them. This CDR3 is 15 amino acids long. Per germline, CDR1 SSHAT and CDR2 FNYEAQ (reference sequence). CDR3 sequence: CASSLGVGVTDTQYF. For the CDR3, the DNA is TGTGCCAGCAGCTTAGGGGTCGGGGTCACAGATACGCAGTATTTT.

The chain employs TRBV2 and TRBJ1-1; a possible D gene is TRBD1 (5 bases). This CDR3 is 15 amino acids long. From germline, CDR1 is SNHLY and CDR2 FYNNEI. Trimming took off 5 bases at V and 1 base at J, with 14 bases between the two ends. The DNA for the CDR3 is TGTGCCAGCAGTATTCGGGACTTTCAGAACACTGAAGCTTTCTTT. Translation gives CASSIRDFQNTEAFF.

This clone was seen a handful of times. The rearrangement links TRBV6-4 to TRBJ2-1; TRBD1 matches 8 bases. The CDR3 totals 14 residues. From germline, CDR1 is MRHNA and CDR2 SNTAGT. Trimming at V came to 6 bases and at J to 5 bases, leaving 6 bases not matched to a gene. CDR3 nucleotides: TGTGCCAGCAGGAAACAGGGGGAGCACAATGAGCAGTTCTTC. Translating it yields CASRKQGEHNEQFF.

The rearrangement links TRBV7-9 to TRBJ2-5, with 10 nucleotides matching TRBD1. The CDR3 has 15 residues. CDR1 is SEHNR, CDR2 FQNEAQ, per germline (reference sequence). J gave up 3 bases and V 1 base, and 2 bases lay outside the gene matches. The CDR3 DNA reads as TGTGCCAGCAGCTTAGGCGGGACAGGGGAAGAGACCCAGTACTTC. This sequence encodes CASSLGGTGEETQYF.

The CDR3 DNA sequence: TGCGCCAGCAGCCAAGGGGCAGGGAATGGTAACACTGAAGCTTTCTTT. As protein: CASSQGAGNGNTEAFF. This chain links TRBV4-1 with TRBJ1-1, with D possibly TRBD1 on 5 matching bases. CDR1 and CDR2 from the germline V gene are MGHRA and YSYEKL. The length of the CDR3 is 16 residues. Trimming took off 1 base at V and 2 bases at J, with 14 bases between the two ends.

The rearrangement joins TRBV6-1 to TRBJ2-7, with 7 bases fitting TRBD2. V shed 3 bases, J shed 1 base, and the junction held 15 bases outside the gene matches. The length of the CDR3 is 18 residues. Per the germline V gene, CDR1 is MNHNS and CDR2 is SASEGT. The CDR3 here is CASSDRSFTSANSYEQYF. DNA for the CDR3: TGTGCCAGCAGTGACCGCTCCTTCACTAGCGCCAATTCCTACGAGCAGTACTTC.

The chain joins TRBV19 to TRBJ2-2; 9 bases are shared with TRBD1. Germline V CDR1 and CDR2: LNHDA, SQIVND (reference sequence). CDR3 length: 14 amino acids. With V trimmed by 6 bases and J by 5 bases, 4 bases remained unmatched. This chain's CDR3 is CASRVTGGTGELFF. The CDR3 DNA follows: TGTGCCAGTAGGGTGACAGGGGGAACCGGGGAGCTGTTTTTT.

The J gene is TRBJ2-1, the V gene TRBV6-6; possible D gene TRBD2, 6 bases. Per the germline V gene, CDR1 is MNHNY and CDR2 is SVGAGI (reference sequence). Trimming cost V 2 bases and J 8 bases, with 19 bases left between them. This CDR3 has 16 residues. The CDR3 DNA follows: TGTGCCAGCAGTTACGTGACTAGTACCATTGGAGATGAGCAGTTCTTC. Its translation: CASSYVTSTIGDEQFF.

The chain is built from TRBV2 and TRBJ2-5; 8 bases align to TRBD1. The length of the CDR3 is 15 residues. CDR1 and CDR2 from the germline V gene are SNHLY and FYNNEI. Trimming removed 1 base from V and 2 bases from J; junction bases left unmatched: 3. The CDR3 sequence: CASSEEGTGQETQYF. DNA for the CDR3: TGTGCCAGCAGTGAAGAAGGGACAGGACAAGAGACCCAGTACTTC.

This chain links TRBV7-2 with TRBJ1-5; TRBD1 might be the D (5 bases). Germline V gene sequence: CDR1 SGHTA, CDR2 FQGNSA. The CDR3 totals 15 residues. With 5 bases removed from V and 6 bases from J, the gap between germline ends came to 17 bases. The CDR3 loop reads CASSPQEGMGQPQHF. The CDR3 coding sequence is TGTGCCAGCAGCCCACAGGAGGGGATGGGTCAGCCCCAGCATTTT.

CDR3 region: CASSTDSEQYF. CDR3 nucleotide sequence: TGTGCCAGCAGCACGGACAGCGAGCAGTACTTC. This chain connects TRBV27 to TRBJ2-7, with D perhaps TRBD1 (6 bases). From germline, CDR1 is MNHEY and CDR2 SMNVEV (reference sequence). This CDR3 spans 11 amino acids. V dropped 6 bases and J dropped 6 bases, with 9 bases sitting between them.

This chain joins TRBV28 and TRBJ1-2; the D is unclear. V was trimmed by 8 bases and J by 3 bases, leaving 13 bases between them. Germline CDR1 reads MDHEN; CDR2 reads SYDVKM. This CDR3 is 13 amino acids long. The CDR3 protein is CASGHKPYYGYTF. CDR3 DNA: TGTGCCAGCGGCCATAAACCGTACTATGGCTACACCTTC.

A single count supports this clone. CDR3 in amino acids: CASSPRVRGGELFF. In nucleotides, the CDR3 is TGTGCCAGCAGTCCCAGGGTCCGAGGCGGGGAGCTGTTTTTT. V gene TRBV6-5 combines with J gene TRBJ2-2; D may be TRBD1 (5 bases). The V end was cut by 5 bases, the J end by 7 bases, with 14 bases between. The germline V gene has CDR1 MNHEY and CDR2 SVGAGI. The CDR3 spans 14 residues.